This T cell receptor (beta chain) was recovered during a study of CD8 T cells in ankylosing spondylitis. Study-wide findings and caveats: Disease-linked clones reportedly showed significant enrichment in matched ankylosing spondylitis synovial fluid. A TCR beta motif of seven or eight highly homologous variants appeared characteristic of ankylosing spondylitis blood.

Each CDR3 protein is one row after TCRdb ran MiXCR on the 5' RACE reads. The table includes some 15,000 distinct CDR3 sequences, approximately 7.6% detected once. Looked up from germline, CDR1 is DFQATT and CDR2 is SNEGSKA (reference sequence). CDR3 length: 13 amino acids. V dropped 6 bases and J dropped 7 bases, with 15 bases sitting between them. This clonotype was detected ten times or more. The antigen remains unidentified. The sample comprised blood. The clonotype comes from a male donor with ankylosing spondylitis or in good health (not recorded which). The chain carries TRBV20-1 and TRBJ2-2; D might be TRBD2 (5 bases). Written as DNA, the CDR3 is TGCAGTGCCACCACCTACGGGGTCGGGGAGCTGTTTTTT. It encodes CSATTYGVGELFF.